This T cell receptor (beta chain) is drawn from a study of vaccination effects on CD4 cells after COVID-19. Across the study: Each participant was given two doses of one vaccine (BNT162b2 or mRNA-1273). Study-level points and caveats: Marked clonal contraction was seen late after vaccination (in both infection- and vaccine-induced clones).

Assay used: immunoSEQ multiplex PCR; TCRdb lists only in-frame clones, some missing. Of under 60,000 clones detected, 75% to 85% appear once; the ten largest clones hold 5% to 6.5%. Sequencing in the ViraFEST assay came after antigen-specific CD4+ T cells had been expanded with viral peptide pools, which were used to stimulate PBMC. Subsequent to less than twelve days of culture, CD4+ T cells were isolated. A positive SARS-CoV-2 PCR test fell between March and December 2020. About 2 million PBMC were seeded per well and grown in the presence of roughly 10 IU/ml IL-2 and around 11 ug/ml peptides. HIV-1 Nef peptides, pooled, formed the negative control culture. The V and J ends lost 1 base and 0 bases, in that order; junction bases with no gene match: 12. The CDR3 sequence is 18 residues long. Germline V gene sequence: CDR1 GTSNPN, CDR2 SVGIG (reference sequence). As for this clone: Its antigen is not identified.

This TCR was recovered from a human donor who had a prior SARS-CoV-2 infection. The sample here was CD4+ T cells from PBMCs cultured with HIV peptides, taken before COVID-19 vaccination. Subset noted: HIV-1 Nef peptide pool negative control/reference culture. The chain couples TRBV30 to TRBJ2-3, with TRBD2 identical over 8 bases. CDR3 nucleotides: TGTGCCTGGAGTGGCGGGACTAGTAGGATGTCTAGCACAGATACGCAGTATTTT. Amino acid sequence: CAWSGGTSRMSSTDTQYF. The variable domain in full, completed from reference TRBV30 and TRBJ2-3, reads SQTIHQWPATLVQPVGSPLSLECTVEGTSNPNLYWYRQAAGRGLQLLFYSVGIGQISSEVPQNLSASRPQDRQFILSSKKLLLSDSGFYLCAWSGGTSRMSSTDTQYFGPGTRLTVL.